The present entry profiles one TCR beta chain with its context. This record comes from a study of T cell changes during pregnancy in multiple sclerosis. Trimming removed 0 bases from V and 2 bases from J, with 16 bases in between. Per germline, CDR1 SGHDN and CDR2 FVKESK. This CDR3 contains 17 residues. The table came from immunoSEQ multiplex PCR; TCRdb's copy has only in-frame clones and leaves some out. The profile shows 100,000 or so clones, just over 90% of them singletons. Sequencing used peripheral blood, obtained in the second trimester of pregnancy. This rearrangement joins TRBV14 to TRBJ1-1; a weak D match, TRBD1 (5 bases). The sequence was collected from a female donor in good health, enrolled as a control in a pregnancy study. This chain's CDR3 is CASSQDWGRVGNTEAFF. The CDR3 coding sequence is TGTGCCAGCAGCCAAGATTGGGGCAGGGTGGGAAACACTGAAGCTTTCTTT.